This T cell receptor beta chain was observed in a study of T-cell memory formation after mild COVID-19. Broader study findings: Day 15 to 85 contractors were CD4/CD8 balanced; later expanders leaned CD4+.

TCRdb re-analysed the 5' RACE reads in MiXCR, keeping a single row per CDR3 protein. This table holds more than 300,000 distinct CDR3 sequences, roughly 13% found once. About this clonotype: Its antigen is unknown.

Between the trimmed V and J ends, which lost 4 bases and 3 bases, there was a span of 16 bases. Germline V lookup: CDR1 DFQATT, CDR2 SNEGSKA (reference sequence). The CDR3 is made up of 15 amino acids. This rearrangement joins TRBV20-1 to TRBJ1-5, with no clear D. This receptor was identified in a young man who had mild COVID-19 (a few samples of this study predate the infection). Cell type and time point are not known. Specimen: PBMCs or a T cell subset sorted from them (not recorded which). The CDR3 nucleotides read TGCAGTGCTACGGCGGAGACGCCTTCCAATCAGCCCCAGCATTTT. It yields the protein CSATAETPSNQPQHF.